The 18 T cell receptor beta chains in this list originate from one sample, sequenced in a study of blood T cell repertoires in COVID-19 (dated by TCRdb to the early 2020s). The library was generated by the immunoSEQ multiplex PCR assay. TCRdb limited this immuneACCESS table to in-frame rearrangements with V and J called. A share of clones is missing; checked studies link under half to unresolved V genes, and the rest is unexplained. Within this sample are fewer than 500,000 clones, with about 80% of them counted one time only. Approximately 1% of the sample is in the top ten clones. Sequenced input: peripheral blood. The receptors originated from a human donor with acute or convalescent COVID-19. The donor label of this sample is uncertain.

The V and J genes are TRBV5-1 and TRBJ2-7; TRBD1 matches 7 bases. V gave up 2 bases and J gave up 3 bases; unmatched junction bases: 8. The CDR3 totals 15 residues. Germline V lookup: CDR1 SGHRS, CDR2 YFSETQ. CDR3 loop: CASSFSWTGFYEQYF. DNA for the CDR3: TGCGCCAGCAGCTTCTCTTGGACAGGCTTCTACGAGCAGTACTTC.

The V and J genes are TRBV5-8 and TRBJ1-4; 7 positions match TRBD1. The germline CDR1 and CDR2 sequences are SGHTS and YDEGEE. The CDR3 runs to 14 residues. J lost 7 bases, V lost 1 base, and 4 bases had no gene match. CDR3 protein: CASSLWAGGEKLFF. CDR3 coding DNA: TGTGCCAGCAGCTTGTGGGCAGGGGGTGAAAAACTGTTTTTT.

The chain recombines TRBV29-1 with TRBJ2-1; tentative D call: TRBD1 (5 bases). This CDR3 spans 11 amino acids. Germline values: CDR1 SQVTM, CDR2 ANQGSEA. V was pared by 7 bases and J by 4 bases, with 8 bases between. The CDR3 DNA reads TGCAGCGCTGACAGTTACAATGAGCAGTTCTTC. Translating gives CSADSYNEQFF.

The chain combines TRBV6-4 with TRBJ2-7, with 15 bases aligning to TRBD2. Germline lookup yields CDR1 MRHNA and CDR2 SNTAGT. This CDR3 has 20 residues. The trim removed 3 bases at V and 4 bases at J, leaving 16 bases unmatched. CDR3 nucleotides: TGTGCCAGCAGTGATTCACGAGACCCGGGACTAGCGGGAGGTAGTTACGAGCAGTACTTC. Residues: CASSDSRDPGLAGGSYEQYF.

This rearrangement joins TRBV2 to TRBJ1-1, with TRBD1 identical over 10 bases. Germline-derived CDR1 and CDR2 are SNHLY and FYNNEI. V was clipped by 4 bases and J by 4 bases; unmatched bases: 3. The CDR3 runs to 14 residues. The CDR3 coding sequence is TGTGCCAGCAGTGTGACAGGGGGCTTCACTGAAGCTTTCTTT. Encoded protein: CASSVTGGFTEAFF.

Here the CDR3 DNA reads TGTGCCAGTAGTAACTTAAGGGGTAGCGGGAGGGCCAACACCGGGGAGCTGTTTTTT. Protein: CASSNLRGSGRANTGELFF. V usage is TRBV19 and J usage is TRBJ2-2; TRBD2 matches at 11 bases. V lost 4 bases, J lost 2 bases, and 12 bases stayed unmatched. Germline assignment: CDR1 LNHDA and CDR2 SQIVND (reference sequence). The CDR3 covers 19 residues. Filled out from reference TRBV19 and TRBJ2-2, the complete variable domain reads DGGITQSPKYLFRKEGQNVTLSCEQNLNHDAMYWYRQDPGQGLRLIYYSQIVNDFQKGDIAEGYSVSREKKESFPLTVTSAQKNPTAFYLCASSNLRGSGRANTGELFFGEGSRLTVL.

This clone was recorded a few times. The chain combines TRBV9 with TRBJ1-2, with 9 bases identical to TRBD1. Per germline, CDR1 SGDLS and CDR2 YYNGEE. Germline trimming cut 0 bases from V and 5 bases from J; bases unmatched to any gene: 5. The CDR3 extends over 15 amino acids. The CDR3 sequence is CASSVGWGQGYGYTF. The CDR3 region has the DNA TGTGCCAGCAGCGTAGGTTGGGGACAGGGATATGGCTACACCTTC.

The chain employs TRBV19 and TRBJ1-1; 7 bases are shared with TRBD1. This CDR3 contains 11 residues. In germline, CDR1 is LNHDA, CDR2 SQIVND (reference sequence). Trimming took 4 bases from V and 7 from J; bases not matched to a gene: 0. CDR3 nucleotides: TGTGCCAGTAGTAGACAGGGTGAAGCTTTCTTT. Protein product: CASSRQGEAFF.

The V call is TRBV5-7, the J call TRBJ2-5; D not certain. TRBV5-7 falls under the ORF class, with uncertain function. The V gene lost 4 bases and the J gene lost 2 bases, with 12 bases spanning the gap. This CDR3 has 14 amino acids. The DNA for the CDR3 is TGTGCCAGCAGCGTATATAAAGAGCAAGAGACCCAGTACTTC. It codes for CASSVYKEQETQYF.

This clone has only one observation. The chain couples TRBV4-2 to TRBJ1-4; 7 bases agree with TRBD1. Per germline, CDR1 LGHNA and CDR2 YNFKEQ. CDR3 length: 15 residues. The V gene end was trimmed by 2 bases and the J gene end by 3 bases; junction bases not matched to a gene: 3. CDR3 loop: CASSQLDRANEKLFF. The CDR3 region has the DNA TGTGCCAGCAGCCAACTCGACAGGGCTAATGAAAAACTGTTTTTT.

The table lists this clone with a count of one. This chain connects TRBV19 to TRBJ1-5; D ambiguous. The germline V and J ends were trimmed by 10 bases and 2 bases, with 15 bases remaining between them. Germline values: CDR1 LNHDA, CDR2 SQIVND (reference sequence). The CDR3 has 14 amino acids. The CDR3 DNA follows: TGTGCCACCAACCTGCGAGGCGGCAATCAGCCCCAGCATTTT. Residues: CATNLRGGNQPQHF.

This clone has only one observation. The V call is TRBV4-1, the J call TRBJ2-3; TRBD2 agrees at 9 bases. The CDR3 has 15 amino acids. Germline loops: CDR1 MGHRA, CDR2 YSYEKL. V shed 6 bases and J 2 bases; nucleotides not matched to a gene: 6. CDR3 bases: TGCGCCAGCAGTAATGCGGGGGGGCCCACAGATACGCAGTATTTT. Protein sequence: CASSNAGGPTDTQYF.

This clone was seen a single time. The chain has TRBV14 and TRBJ1-1; D perhaps matches TRBD1 (6 bases). This CDR3 contains 19 residues. Trimming cost V 1 base and J 0 bases, with 21 bases left between them. Germline CDR1 is SGHDN and CDR2 is FVKESK. Written as DNA, the CDR3 is TGTGCCAGCAGCCAAGGGAAATGGGCCACAGGGCAAATGAACACTGAAGCTTTCTTT. Residues: CASSQGKWATGQMNTEAFF.

This clone was seen only once. This sequence joins TRBV29-1 and TRBJ1-1; D is perhaps TRBD1 (6 bases). The V and J ends lost 6 bases and 1 base respectively, with 18 bases between them. CDR1 and CDR2 from the germline V gene are SQVTM and ANQGSEA. CDR3 length: 15 amino acids. The CDR3 coding sequence is TGCAGCGTCGACCTAACAGGGATGGGGAACACTGAAGCTTTCTTT. Its protein is CSVDLTGMGNTEAFF.

CDR3 in amino acids: CASSTQNRDRGYGYTF. The CDR3 nucleotides read TGTGCCAGCAGCACGCAGAACCGGGACAGGGGATATGGCTACACCTTC. The rearrangement uses TRBV7-9 and TRBJ1-2; 10 bases map to TRBD1. Germline-derived CDR1 and CDR2 are SEHNR and FQNEAQ (reference sequence). The CDR3 consists of 16 residues. J was trimmed by 5 bases and V by 5 bases; bases with no gene match: 11.

This clone was counted once. This chain connects TRBV10-2 to TRBJ2-4; D is tentatively TRBD1 or TRBD2 (7 bases each). This CDR3 comprises 13 residues. CDR1 and CDR2 (germline): WSHSY, SAAADI. Between the trimmed V and J ends, which lost 10 bases and 7 bases, there was a span of 17 bases. CDR3 DNA sequence: TGCGCCACCAGGGGGGGGGTTGCGAACATTCAGTACTTC. Translating it yields CATRGGVANIQYF.

J is TRBJ2-2 and V is TRBV7-9; D uncertain. Trimming left V 4 bases short and J 0 bases short, with 12 bases between. The CDR3 has 16 residues. Germline V gene sequence: CDR1 SEHNR, CDR2 FQNEAQ (reference sequence). The CDR3 region is CASSWFAVTNTGELFF. CDR3 coding DNA: TGTGCCAGCAGCTGGTTTGCAGTCACGAACACCGGGGAGCTGTTTTTT.

The chain combines TRBV11-2 with TRBJ2-7, with TRBD2 matching 7 bases. CDR1 and CDR2 from the germline V gene are SGHAT and FQNNGV. The CDR3 extends over 15 amino acids. Losses at the gene ends were 8 bases for V and 6 bases for J; bases not matched to a gene: 16. CDR3 coding DNA: TGTGCCAGCGGATTGAAGGCGGGAGCCCCCTCCGAGCAGTACTTC. Translation: CASGLKAGAPSEQYF. The full variable domain, rest sourced from reference TRBV11-2 and TRBJ2-7, is EAGVAQSPRYKIIEKRQSVAFWCNPISGHATLYWYQQILGQGPKLLIQFQNNGVVDDSQLPKDRFSAERLKGVDSTLKIQPAKLEDSAVYLCASGLKAGAPSEQYFGPGTRLTVT.